These 3 T cell receptor beta chains were all obtained from the same sample, sequenced in a study of T-cell reconstitution after alpha-beta-depleted transplantation in children. Unique molecular identifiers featured in how the TCRbeta library was prepared. In TCRdb, the PCR reads were re-called with MiXCR into one record per CDR3 protein. The table shows 300,000 or so distinct CDR3 sequences, with about a quarter occurring only once. The input for sequencing was PBMCs, mostly from graft donor cells, taken 180 days after TCRalphabeta/CD19-depleted stem cell transplant. The receptors stem from a male patient aged 10 to 17 who had a stem cell transplant for acute lymphoblastic leukemia, so the T cells may come from the graft donor.

This clonotype was seen a few times. The chain carries TRBV3-1 and TRBJ2-1, with TRBD2 identical over 11 bases. This CDR3 is 18 amino acids long. The junction had 12 bases not matched to a gene; V was cut back by 1 base and J by 7 bases. CDR1 is LGHDT, CDR2 YNNKEL, per germline (reference sequence). CDR3 in DNA: TGTGCCAGCAGCCAAGCTCCCCGGCTAGCGGGAGGATCGAATGAGCAGTTCTTC. It encodes CASSQAPRLAGGSNEQFF.

This clonotype was recorded many times. DNA for the CDR3: TGCGCCAGCAGCCAAGCCCTACCGGACAGGGATTATGGCTACACCTTC. Protein: CASSQALPDRDYGYTF. The gene calls are TRBV4-1 and TRBJ1-2, with TRBD1 matching over 8 bases. The CDR3 is 16 amino acids. The germline V gene encodes CDR1 MGHRA and CDR2 YSYEKL. The V gene end was trimmed by 1 base and the J gene end by 5 bases; junction bases not matched to a gene: 9.

J is TRBJ2-7 and V is TRBV6-5; D possibly corresponds to TRBD1 (5 bases). This CDR3 contains 16 residues. Trimming cost V 0 bases and J 3 bases, with 15 bases left between them. CDR1 is MNHEY and CDR2 is SVGAGI in the germline V gene. The chain's CDR3 is CASSYSEVAGYYEQYF. As DNA, the CDR3 is TGTGCCAGCAGTTACTCTGAAGTAGCAGGGTACTACGAGCAGTACTTC.